This TCR beta chain derives from a study of CD8 T cells in ankylosing spondylitis. Study-wide points: Disease-associated clones were reportedly significantly overrepresented in matched ankylosing spondylitis synovial fluid. Prior work had noted some motif variants in reactive arthritis blood and synovial fluid. Ankylosing spondylitis blood appeared to carry a characteristic TCR beta motif of roughly eight highly homologous variants.

Germline loops: CDR1 SGHRS, CDR2 YFSETQ. V was clipped by 6 bases and J by 1 base, with 11 bases between them. This CDR3 is 13 amino acids long. A quantitative 5'-RACE method, one with molecular barcodes, was used to make TCR beta libraries. TCRdb re-analysed the 5' RACE reads in MiXCR, keeping a single row per CDR3 protein. The data show almost 400,000 distinct CDR3 sequences, around 24% seen once. This clonotype appeared a few times. Its antigen remains unidentified. Input material: blood, either unsorted or a sorted T cell fraction (not recorded which). The chain recombines TRBV5-1 with TRBJ2-7, with D possibly being TRBD1 or TRBD2 (6 bases each). The sequence derives from a male donor with ankylosing spondylitis. The CDR3 nucleotides read TGCGCCAGCAACCAAGGGGGGTCCTACGAGCAGTACTTC. Its translation is CASNQGGSYEQYF.